The rows below give T cell receptor beta chains drawn from one sample of a study of T-cell memory formation after mild COVID-19. TCRdb itself ran the 5' RACE reads through MiXCR, one entry per CDR3 protein. There are 300,000 to 400,000 distinct CDR3 sequences in the sample; around 27% occur only once, and roughly 14% lies in the top ten. The sample taken for sequencing was PBMCs or a T cell subset sorted from them (not recorded which). All receptors come from an adult woman who had mild COVID-19 (a few samples of this study predate the infection). Cell type and time point are not known. CDR3s include the opening cysteine and the closing phenylalanine or tryptophan.

v_call,j_call,cdr3_aa
TRBV9,TRBJ2-1,CASSIQGLAGGSPYNEQFF
TRBV2,TRBJ2-2,CASSDPGQLNTGELFF
TRBV5-4,TRBJ2-4,CASSSGQLNIQYF
TRBV6-5,TRBJ2-7,CASRTGLEQYF
TRBV28,TRBJ2-1,CASSLSSYEQFF
TRBV29-1,TRBJ2-7,CSVEFREGPSYEQYF
TRBV9,TRBJ1-5,CASSVVTGDNQPQHF
TRBV7-3,TRBJ2-1,CASSGGQTRTAYNEQFF
TRBV6-2/TRBV6-3,TRBJ2-5,CASSKSSGTVQETQYF
TRBV5-1,TRBJ1-6,CASSSNGGINSPLHF
TRBV12-3/TRBV12-4,TRBJ2-2,CASSWTGGWTGELFF
TRBV7-9,TRBJ2-1,CASLGGLNEQFF
TRBV15,TRBJ2-1,CATSSSEYNEQFF
TRBV15,TRBJ2-1,CAYGHYNEQFF
TRBV12-3/TRBV12-4,TRBJ2-7,CASSSGRGSSYEQYF
TRBV5-1,TRBJ2-7,CASSFTGVQGEQYF
TRBV6-6,TRBJ1-3,CASSYSTSGPGNTIYF
TRBV5-1,TRBJ2-5,CASSAWQETQYF
TRBV20-1,TRBJ2-1,CSAQNRDRGTNEQFF
TRBV15,TRBJ2-5,CATSRDKGQETQYF
TRBV9,TRBJ2-7,CASSVQGGSGYEQYF
TRBV12-5,TRBJ2-7,CASGSWLAGGSSYEQYF
TRBV5-1,TRBJ1-1,CASSLPGAGNTEAFF
TRBV9,TRBJ2-1,CASSPHATSGGVNEQFF
TRBV24-1,TRBJ1-2,CATSDGQGNYGYTF
TRBV5-1,TRBJ2-4,CASSSGTGARGLAKNIQYF
TRBV2,TRBJ2-1,CASSEGAGDFFNEQFF
TRBV6-6,TRBJ2-5,CASSYLNQETQYF
TRBV20-1,TRBJ1-1,CSARGALDTEAFF
TRBV7-2,TRBJ2-5,CASSLLDPYRETQYF
TRBV12-3/TRBV12-4,TRBJ2-1,CASRGTGGDNEQFF
TRBV9,TRBJ2-3,CASSVVGSPNTQYF
TRBV11-2,TRBJ2-1,CASSSLKAGGPKEQFF
TRBV7-9,TRBJ2-1,CASSLANWSGPVGNEQFF
TRBV7-8,TRBJ2-1,CASTILAWNEQFF
TRBV12-3/TRBV12-4,TRBJ2-1,CASSSTSSGRGNEQFF
TRBV5-5,TRBJ2-7,CASSFPGTSMHEQYF
TRBV6-1,TRBJ1-2,CASSEGGGYTF
TRBV20-1,TRBJ2-5,CSARELQGDLETQYF
TRBV3-1,TRBJ1-6,CASSRKFLGGNSPLHF